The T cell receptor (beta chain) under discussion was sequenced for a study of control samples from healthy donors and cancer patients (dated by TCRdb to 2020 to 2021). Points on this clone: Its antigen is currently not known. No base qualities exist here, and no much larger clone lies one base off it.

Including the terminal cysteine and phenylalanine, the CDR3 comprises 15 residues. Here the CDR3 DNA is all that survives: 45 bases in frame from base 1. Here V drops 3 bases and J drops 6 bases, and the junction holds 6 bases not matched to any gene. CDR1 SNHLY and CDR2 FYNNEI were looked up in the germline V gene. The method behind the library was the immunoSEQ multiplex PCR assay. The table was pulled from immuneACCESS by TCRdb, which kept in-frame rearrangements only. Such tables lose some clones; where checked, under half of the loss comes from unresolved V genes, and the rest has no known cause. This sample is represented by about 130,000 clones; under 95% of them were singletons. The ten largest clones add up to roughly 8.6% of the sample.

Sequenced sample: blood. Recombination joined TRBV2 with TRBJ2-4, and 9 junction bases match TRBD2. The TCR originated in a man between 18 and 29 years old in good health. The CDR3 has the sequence CASSEGVTSGNIQYF. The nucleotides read TGTGCCAGCAGTGAGGGAGTGACTAGCGGAAACATTCAGTACTTC.